This T cell receptor (beta chain) was obtained from a study of T cell repertoires in cytomegalovirus infection. Overall study context: Public TCR beta signatures were indicative of both CMV infection and a matching HLA type.

This clonotype has a single count. Antigen unknown. V lost 11 bases and J 6 bases, leaving 30 bases between the germline ends. This CDR3 spans 17 amino acids. CDR1 and CDR2 (germline): SGHTA, FQGNSA. Study results and caveats: The study found HLA-C-restricted CMV-specific TCR beta clonotypes dominating the ex vivo response. Carriage of CMV together with the relevant HLA was identifiable through cumulative public TCR beta family frequency.

TCRdb itself ran the reads through MiXCR, one entry per CDR3 protein. Altogether about 450,000 distinct CDR3 sequences are present, roughly 31% being singletons, with the ten largest covering about 13%. The rearrangement joins TRBV7-2 to TRBJ2-3, with D perhaps matching TRBD1 or TRBD2 (7 bases each). The source of this sequence is a human donor in good health (CMV status not recorded). Some clones in this sample may be carry-over from other donors' samples. The sample comprised PBMCs. The CDR3 here is CASSPIGGGAGGDTQYF. The CDR3 DNA reads TGTGCCTCCAGTCCGATAGGGGGGGGGGCAGGGGGGGATACGCAGTATTTT.